This T cell receptor (beta chain) came from a study of identical twins. With template switching, a universal primer site was added, and the cDNA carried unique molecular identifiers. TCRdb re-derived calls from the 5' RACE reads in MiXCR, one entry per CDR3 protein. The repertoire holds 450,000 or so distinct CDR3 sequences, 14% seen once, with 0.98% in the top ten. The V gene's germline CDR1 is SNHLY and CDR2 FYNNEI. V lost 4 bases to trimming and J lost 4 bases; unmatched junction nucleotides: 2. The length of the CDR3 is 14 residues. The same sample was also used in a study of yellow fever vaccine responses in identical twins.

The specimen was CD4+ T cells sorted from blood. This receptor was obtained from a woman aged 18-29 years in good health. The rearrangement links TRBV2 to TRBJ2-7; 12 positions match TRBD2. The CDR3 sequence: CASSATSGSYEQYF. The CDR3 DNA reads TGTGCCAGCAGTGCGACTAGCGGGAGTTACGAGCAGTACTTC. Using reference TRBV2 and TRBJ2-7 for the parts outside the CDR3, the full variable domain is EPEVTQTPSHQVTQMGQEVILRCVPISNHLYFYWYRQILGQKVEFLVSFYNNEISEKSEIFDDQFSVERPDGSNFTLKIRSTKLEDSAMYFCASSATSGSYEQYFGPGTRLTVT.